This T cell receptor beta chain was captured in a study of long-term antiretroviral therapy in people with HIV. The CDR3 has 14 residues. V gave up 6 bases and J gave up 7 bases, with 16 bases separating them. Germline values: CDR1 MNHEY, CDR2 SMNVEV (reference sequence). Sequencing used immunoSEQ v3.0 at survey level. Clones were read by immunoSEQ multiplex PCR, and TCRdb kept only the in-frame ones, dropping some. The data contain 13,000 or so clones, around 77% of them singletons. For this clone: Its antigen remains unidentified.

Study outcomes and limitations: CDR3 lengths in HIV samples spanned a narrower range than controls. ART was followed by higher diversity that remained below transplant donor controls. Blood, drawn from about 2004 to 2017, may reflect older ART regimens.

The starting material was unsorted PBMCs, obtained 1.3 years after starting antiretroviral therapy. This chain joins TRBV27 and TRBJ2-1; TRBD1 is a possible D gene (6 bases). The receptor's source is a woman in her late teens or twenties with HIV. This CDR3 reads CASRDSWVTNEQFF. The DNA of the CDR3 is TGTGCCAGCAGGGACAGCTGGGTGACAAATGAGCAGTTCTTC.